This T cell receptor beta chain derives from a study of identical twins' blood T cells. Regarding the study as a whole: Twins shared about as many clonotypes as their cloneset sizes predicted.

Turning to this clonotype: Its antigen is currently unknown.

Libraries were made from RNA as TCR cDNA, using a modified protocol. TCRdb recomputed calls from the 5' RACE reads with MiXCR, one row per CDR3 protein. This sample carries 350,000 to 400,000 distinct CDR3 sequences, about 28% of them seen once, and the ten largest clones take about 6%. Three pairs of healthy female monozygous twins were the donors. The three twin pairs were reared together, likely meeting the same infections. The CDR3 loop spans 14 amino acids. CDR1 is LGHDT, CDR2 YNNKEL, per germline (reference sequence). V dropped 1 base and J dropped 5 bases, with 11 bases sitting between them. Input material: PBMCs. V is TRBV3-1 and J is TRBJ1-1; perhaps TRBD1 as D (5 bases). The sequence was collected from a woman aged 18-49 years in good health. The CDR3 region has the DNA TGTGCCAGCAGCCAAGCTGCAGGGCGGACTGAAGCTTTCTTT. Translated, it gives CASSQAAGRTEAFF.